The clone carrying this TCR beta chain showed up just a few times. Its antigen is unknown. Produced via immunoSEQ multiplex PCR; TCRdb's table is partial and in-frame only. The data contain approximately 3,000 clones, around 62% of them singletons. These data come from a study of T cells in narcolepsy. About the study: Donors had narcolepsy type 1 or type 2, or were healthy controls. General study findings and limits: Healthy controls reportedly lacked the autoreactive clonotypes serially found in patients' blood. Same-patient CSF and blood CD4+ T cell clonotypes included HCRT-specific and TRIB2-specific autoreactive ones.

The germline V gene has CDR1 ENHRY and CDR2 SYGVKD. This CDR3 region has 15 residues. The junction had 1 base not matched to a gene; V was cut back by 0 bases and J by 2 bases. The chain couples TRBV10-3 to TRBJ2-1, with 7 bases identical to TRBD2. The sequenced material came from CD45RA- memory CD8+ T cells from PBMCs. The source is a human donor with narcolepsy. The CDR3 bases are TGTGCCATCAGTGAGTCGCGGGGGACCTACAATGAGCAGTTCTTC. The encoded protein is CAISESRGTYNEQFF.